This T cell receptor beta chain was found in a study of blood T cell repertoires in COVID-19. The wider study: PBMCs, B-cell-depleted T cells, or T cells were the source of the cDNA or gDNA that made up the material.

Original handling: Researchers report that nucleated cell counts were estimated from reference gene primer amplification. The repertoire was sequenced with immunoSEQ multiplex PCR; TCRdb's copy has only in-frame clones and lacks some. D and trimming come from the DNA, and the V and J calls and clone size come from that table. The sample contains roughly 150,000 clones, about four fifths of which appear only once. The CDR3 runs to 13 residues. Germline V gives CDR1 MNHEY, CDR2 SVGAGI. The ends lost 5 bases at V and 7 bases at J; junction bases unmatched: 5. The clonotype was recovered from a man aged 55 to 70 with acute or convalescent COVID-19. The sample taken for sequencing was peripheral blood. The chain has TRBV6-5 and TRBJ1-2; TRBD1 matches at 9 bases. The CDR3 sequence: CASSQQGASGYTF. The DNA of the CDR3 is TGTGCCAGCAGTCAACAGGGGGCTTCTGGCTACACCTTC.